The T cell receptor beta chain described here comes from a study of cytomegalovirus exposure and HLA in healthy donors. Study-wide background: Membership in the Caucasian-associated ancestry cluster was found for about 84% of approximately 430 genotyped donors. Study conclusions and caveats: With DRB1 most and HLA-C fewest, TCR association rates differed between HLA loci in a later analysis. The authors reported that TCR beta sequences could predict HLA-A and HLA-B alleles. These predictions were accurate for most subjects in the first cohort.

The PCR used 60 Vbeta and 13 Jbeta primers. Here immunoSEQ multiplex PCR was the method, and the copy in TCRdb shows in-frame clones only, minus some. The sample holds fewer than 150,000 clones; about 70% are singletons and the top ten take 3.5% to 4%. Germline V gives CDR1 SNHLY, CDR2 FYNNEI. The CDR3 is made up of 14 amino acids. V lost 5 bases and J lost 6, with 16 bases in between. This clone was counted only a few times. Its target is not known. The TCR was taken from a man between 18 and 35 years old in good health and CMV-seronegative. The chain is built from TRBV2 and TRBJ1-1; D is uncertain. Sequenced input: PBMCs. CDR3 nucleotide sequence: TGTGCCAGCAGTTCCATTTACAATTTGGCTGAAGCTTTCTTT. Translated, it gives CASSSIYNLAEAFF.